This T cell receptor (beta chain) was found in a study of identical twins. TCRdb re-analysed the 5' RACE reads in MiXCR, keeping a single row per CDR3 protein. The sample lists some 900,000 distinct CDR3 sequences, roughly an eighth occurring once. This CDR3 contains 18 residues. Germline CDR1 MDHEN, CDR2 SYDVKM. J was trimmed by 5 bases and V by 2 bases; bases with no gene match: 12. The sample was also reused in another study, on yellow fever vaccine responses in identical twins.

The material sequenced was PBMCs. The TCR originated in a woman between 18 and 29 years old in good health. This rearrangement joins TRBV28 to TRBJ1-1, with 12 nucleotides matching TRBD1. Written as DNA, the CDR3 is TGTGCCAGCAGTTTAAGATGGGGACAGGGGGCGAGAGGGACTGAAGCTTTCTTT. It codes for CASSLRWGQGARGTEAFF.